One sample yielded the 30 T cell receptor beta chains listed below, sequenced in a study of blood T cell repertoires in COVID-19. The assay was immunoSEQ multiplex PCR, and TCRdb's table has in-frame clones only and misses some. The repertoire holds about 130,000 clones, roughly four fifths seen once, with about 17% in the top ten. Sample: peripheral blood. These receptors all stem from a man aged 30 to 39 with COVID-19, enrolled during active disease.

This clone has a handful of counts. V usage is TRBV20-1 and J usage is TRBJ2-3; D gene uncertain. Between the trimmed V and J ends, which lost 7 bases and 3 bases, there was a span of 8 bases. The length of the CDR3 is 11 residues. The germline gives CDR1 DFQATT, CDR2 SNEGSKA (reference sequence). The CDR3 reads CSGVSTDTQYF. CDR3 DNA: TGCAGTGGCGTTTCTACAGATACGCAGTATTTT.

This clone is a singleton in its sample. V usage is TRBV10-1 and J usage is TRBJ1-1, with D unresolved. With 2 bases removed from V and 4 bases from J, the gap between germline ends came to 14 bases. This CDR3 comprises 15 residues. CDR1 and CDR2 from the germline V gene are WNHNN and SYGVQD (reference sequence). CDR3: CASSEGRAGSTEAFF. The DNA for the CDR3 is TGCGCCAGCAGTGAGGGGAGGGCTGGTAGCACTGAAGCTTTCTTT.

This clone was seen a handful of times. This sample includes further DNA sequences coding for the same CDR3. V gene TRBV10-3 combines with J gene TRBJ1-2, with D possibly TRBD1 on 5 matching bases. The CDR3 runs to 12 residues. CDR1 is ENHRY, CDR2 SYGVKD, per germline. Trimming removed 2 bases from V and 4 bases from J, with 5 bases in between. The CDR3 loop is CAISEDSYGYTF. For the CDR3, the DNA is TGTGCCATCAGTGAGGACAGCTATGGCTACACCTTC.

V gene TRBV5-4 combines with J gene TRBJ2-3; a weak D match, TRBD1 (6 bases). There are 15 residues in the CDR3. Germline values: CDR1 SGHNT, CDR2 YYREEE (reference sequence). Trimming took 0 bases from V and 3 from J, leaving 11 bases between them. CDR3 loop: CASSLDRQETDTQYF. CDR3 bases: TGTGCCAGCAGCTTGGATCGACAGGAGACAGATACGCAGTATTTT. The entire variable domain, with the rest obtained from reference TRBV5-4 and TRBJ2-3, is as follows: ETGVTQSPTHLIKTRGQQVTLRCSSQSGHNTVSWYQQALGQGPQFIFQYYREEENGRGNFPPRFSGLQFPNYSSELNVNALELDDSALYLCASSLDRQETDTQYFGPGTRLTVL.

This chain connects TRBV5-4 to TRBJ2-7, with 9 bases that match TRBD2. The CDR3 contains 19 residues. Germline lookup yields CDR1 SGHNT and CDR2 YYREEE (reference sequence). With 1 base clipped from V and 3 bases from J, the junction kept 17 bases outside the gene matches. CDR3 coding DNA: TGTGCCAGCAGCTTGCAAAAACACTCGCGGGGGGGCGGAATCTACGAGCAGTACTTC. Translation gives CASSLQKHSRGGGIYEQYF.

The chain combines TRBV5-6 with TRBJ1-3; D possibly corresponds to TRBD1 (5 bases). CDR1 and CDR2 (germline): SGHDT, YYEEEE. This CDR3 region has 15 residues. The ends were cut back, 4 bases at V and 0 bases at J, with 11 bases in the middle. Here the CDR3 DNA reads TGTGCCAGCAGCCCAGGGACTTACTCTGGAAACACCATATATTTT. This gives the protein CASSPGTYSGNTIYF.

This clone counts as medium-sized. The chain uses TRBV19 and TRBJ1-5; D is unclear. V was cut by 11 bases and J by 6 bases, with 26 bases left in between. The CDR3 runs to 16 residues. CDR1 and CDR2 (germline): LNHDA, SQIVND (reference sequence). CDR3 nucleotides: TGTGCCTCAAATGAGATGGGTAACAAGCACAGTCAGCCCCAGCATTTT. This codes for CASNEMGNKHSQPQHF.

At least ten counts were recorded for this clone. The gene calls are TRBV10-1 and TRBJ2-7; 9 nucleotides agree with TRBD1. Germline V gene lookup returns CDR1 WNHNN and CDR2 SYGVQD (reference sequence). J was trimmed by 6 bases and V by 6 bases; bases with no gene match: 9. This CDR3 region has 14 residues. Here the CDR3 DNA reads TGCGCCAGCAGGATGGGACAGGGAGTAGGCGAGCAGTACTTC. It is translated as CASRMGQGVGEQYF.

This chain joins TRBV11-2 and TRBJ2-6; TRBD1 matches at 8 bases. Germline V gives CDR1 SGHAT, CDR2 FQNNGV. The V segment lost 3 bases and the J segment 4 bases; nucleotides outside the gene matches: 2. The CDR3 totals 15 residues. In nucleotides, the CDR3 is TGTGCCAGCAGCTTGCAGGGGGCCGGGGCCAACGTCCTGACTTTC. Residues: CASSLQGAGANVLTF. The whole variable domain, filled in from reference TRBV11-2 and TRBJ2-6, reads EAGVAQSPRYKIIEKRQSVAFWCNPISGHATLYWYQQILGQGPKLLIQFQNNGVVDDSQLPKDRFSAERLKGVDSTLKIQPAKLEDSAVYLCASSLQGAGANVLTFGAGSRLTVL.

This chain joins TRBV4-1 and TRBJ1-1; a possible D gene is TRBD1 (5 bases). The CDR3 extends over 15 amino acids. Germline V gene sequence: CDR1 MGHRA, CDR2 YSYEKL. V gave up 6 bases and J gave up 0 bases, with 14 bases separating them. CDR3 in DNA: TGCGCCAGCAGGGGGGAGGAGATCATGAACACTGAAGCTTTCTTT. It is translated as CASRGEEIMNTEAFF.

V and J are TRBV11-3 and TRBJ2-7; 9 bases map to TRBD2. CDR1 and CDR2 from the germline V gene are SGHNT and YENEEA. The V segment lost 0 bases and the J segment 4 bases; nucleotides outside the gene matches: 13. The CDR3 spans 18 residues. The chain's CDR3 is CASSLEGLTRLAGYEQYF. CDR3 sequence (DNA): TGTGCCAGCAGCTTAGAAGGTCTAACCCGGCTAGCGGGATACGAGCAGTACTTC. Combining the CDR3 with reference TRBV11-3 and TRBJ2-7 gives the whole variable domain EAGVVQSPRYKIIEKKQPVAFWCNPISGHNTLYWYLQNLGQGPELLIRYENEEAVDDSQLPKDRFSAERLKGVDSTLKIQPAELGDSAVYLCASSLEGLTRLAGYEQYFGPGTRLTVT.

The V and J genes are TRBV18 and TRBJ2-7; tentatively, D is TRBD2 (6 bases). Between the trimmed V and J ends, which lost 3 bases and 4 bases, there was a span of 10 bases. Germline V gene sequence: CDR1 KGHSH, CDR2 LQKENI. This CDR3 is 13 amino acids long. The CDR3 region is CASSPWDSYEQYF. The DNA for the CDR3 is TGTGCCAGCTCACCTTGGGACTCATACGAGCAGTACTTC.

The chain combines TRBV5-4 with TRBJ1-1; TRBD1 matches at 8 bases. V lost 4 bases, J lost 8 bases, and 10 bases stayed unmatched. The germline V gene has CDR1 SGHNT and CDR2 YYREEE (reference sequence). This CDR3 contains 14 residues. The chain's CDR3 is CASSPSLDRAEAFF. Here the CDR3 DNA reads TGTGCCAGCAGCCCCTCCCTGGACAGGGCAGAAGCTTTCTTT. Full variable domain (missing parts from reference TRBV5-4 and TRBJ1-1): ETGVTQSPTHLIKTRGQQVTLRCSSQSGHNTVSWYQQALGQGPQFIFQYYREEENGRGNFPPRFSGLQFPNYSSELNVNALELDDSALYLCASSPSLDRAEAFFGQGTRLTVV.

The chain joins TRBV29-1 to TRBJ1-6, with D maybe TRBD1 (5 bases). CDR1 SQVTM and CDR2 ANQGSEA come from the germline V gene. With 6 bases removed from V and 6 bases from J, the gap between germline ends came to 12 bases. This CDR3 is built from 13 residues. The CDR3 loop is CSVYGHFNSPLHF. The CDR3 DNA sequence: TGCAGCGTCTATGGACACTTTAATTCACCCCTCCACTTT.

The genes are TRBV4-2 and TRBJ2-2; the match to TRBD2 covers 12 bases. The V gene end was trimmed by 1 base and the J gene end by 7 bases; junction bases not matched to a gene: 4. The CDR3 is 16 amino acids. Germline V gene sequence: CDR1 LGHNA, CDR2 YNFKEQ. The CDR3 sequence is CASSQGLAGVGGELFF. In nucleotides, the CDR3 is TGTGCCAGCAGCCAAGGACTAGCGGGAGTAGGCGGGGAGCTGTTTTTT.

This chain links TRBV2 with TRBJ1-2; D gene uncertain. Trimming left V 3 bases short and J 6 bases short, with 5 bases between. This CDR3 comprises 11 residues. Germline V gene sequence: CDR1 SNHLY, CDR2 FYNNEI. The CDR3 nucleotides read TGTGCCAGCAGTGAGGCTGATGGCTACACCTTC. Protein sequence: CASSEADGYTF.

This chain joins TRBV6-5 and TRBJ1-1; unclear D gene. Trimming took off 2 bases at V and 11 bases at J, with 9 bases between the two ends. The germline gives CDR1 MNHEY, CDR2 SVGAGI. The CDR3 is 11 amino acids. The CDR3 DNA reads TGTGCCAGCAGTTACGGGCTTATGGCTTTCTTT. Encoded protein: CASSYGLMAFF.

The chain uses TRBV7-9 and TRBJ1-2; 10 bases fit TRBD1. This CDR3 is built from 16 residues. V shed 6 bases and J 4 bases; nucleotides not matched to a gene: 11. From germline, CDR1 is SEHNR and CDR2 FQNEAQ (reference sequence). CDR3 loop: CASRPNSGQGFYGYTF. CDR3 sequence (DNA): TGTGCCAGCAGGCCGAACTCGGGACAGGGGTTCTATGGCTACACCTTC.

This rearrangement joins TRBV5-6 to TRBJ1-1; maybe TRBD1 (5 bases). Germline CDR1 is SGHDT and CDR2 is YYEEEE. V gave up 2 bases and J gave up 6 bases, with 20 bases separating them. The CDR3 is 16 amino acids. Here the CDR3 reads CASSLYAGKASAEAFF. The CDR3, as DNA: TGTGCCAGCAGCTTATATGCAGGGAAAGCAAGCGCTGAAGCTTTCTTT.

DNA for the CDR3: TGCGCCAGCAGCAAGTGGGGCGAGGAGACCCAGTACTTC. It is translated as CASSKWGEETQYF. The chain employs TRBV5-1 and TRBJ2-5, with D tentatively TRBD1 (5 bases). V was cut by 4 bases and J by 5 bases, with 12 bases left in between. The CDR3 is 13 residues long. Germline assignment: CDR1 SGHRS and CDR2 YFSETQ.

This clone came up a few times. J is TRBJ2-7 and V is TRBV9; D may be TRBD1 (6 bases). The CDR3 spans 19 residues. V dropped 0 bases and J dropped 6 bases, with 28 bases sitting between them. CDR1 and CDR2 from the germline V gene are SGDLS and YYNGEE. CDR3 sequence: CASSVGIDRTMLLSLEQYF. CDR3 sequence (DNA): TGTGCCAGCAGCGTAGGAATAGACAGGACCATGCTCCTGTCGCTCGAGCAGTACTTC.

V and J are TRBV2 and TRBJ1-2, with 9 bases identical to TRBD1. Germline assignment: CDR1 SNHLY and CDR2 FYNNEI. The CDR3 covers 15 residues. Trimming cost V 3 bases and J 2 bases; bases outside gene matches: 4. Here the CDR3 reads CASSEGGTGNYGYTF. CDR3 in DNA: TGTGCCAGCAGTGAGGGCGGGACAGGGAACTATGGCTACACCTTC.

The chain joins TRBV24-1 to TRBJ1-2; 12 nucleotides align to TRBD1. This CDR3 has 15 amino acids. After removal of 4 bases from V and 5 bases from J, the junction contained 4 bases not matched to a gene. Per germline, CDR1 KGHDR and CDR2 SFDVKD. The CDR3 DNA sequence: TGTGCCACCAGTGACTCGGGACAGGGGGCATATGGCTACACCTTC. It translates to CATSDSGQGAYGYTF.

The rearrangement uses TRBV7-2 and TRBJ2-5, with TRBD1 identical over 11 bases. Germline V gene lookup returns CDR1 SGHTA and CDR2 FQGNSA. V lost 7 bases and J lost 5; bases outside the gene matches: 9. CDR3 length: 15 residues. DNA of the CDR3: TGTGCCAGCACCGGACAGGGGGCTTTCGGGGAGACCCAGTACTTC. Translating gives CASTGQGAFGETQYF.

This clone was counted once. The chain couples TRBV4-3 to TRBJ2-2; TRBD1 might be the D (6 bases). The germline gives CDR1 LGHNA, CDR2 YSLEER. The CDR3 covers 15 residues. With 1 base removed from V and 1 base from J, the gap between germline ends came to 7 bases. Here the CDR3 reads CASSQGGQNTGELFF. Here the CDR3 DNA reads TGCGCCAGCAGCCAAGGGGGACAGAACACCGGGGAGCTGTTTTTT.

V usage is TRBV6-5 and J usage is TRBJ2-4, with 9 nucleotides matching TRBD1. Germline V gene sequence: CDR1 MNHEY, CDR2 SVGAGI. V dropped 2 bases and J dropped 7; count of bases not matched to a gene: 6. The CDR3 spans 15 residues. The CDR3 nucleotides read TGTGCCAGCAGTTACCACGGACAGGGGAAGAACATTCAGTACTTC. It specifies CASSYHGQGKNIQYF.

The chain combines TRBV27 with TRBJ2-1; 7 nucleotides line up with TRBD2. The ends lost 0 bases at V and 2 bases at J; junction bases unmatched: 10. The CDR3 covers 18 residues. Germline CDR1 MNHEY, CDR2 SMNVEV (reference sequence). CDR3 residues: CASSLSGFPSGPYNEQFF. CDR3 bases: TGTGCCAGCAGTTTATCTGGGTTCCCTAGCGGACCCTACAATGAGCAGTTCTTC.

The rearrangement links TRBV5-1 to TRBJ1-2; TRBD1 aligns across 8 bases. The CDR3 covers 14 residues. Trimming at V came to 7 bases and at J to 4 bases, leaving 9 bases not matched to a gene. CDR1 and CDR2 from the germline V gene are SGHRS and YFSETQ. The CDR3 DNA is TGCGCCAGCTCTCCGGACAGGGAATTCTATGGCTACACCTTC. Translation: CASSPDREFYGYTF.

The V and J genes are TRBV23-1 and TRBJ1-4, with TRBD1 matching over 8 bases. TRBV23-1 is treated as an ORF (open reading frame) with a function not yet certain. The CDR3 is 14 residues long. V lost 4 bases to trimming and J lost 14 bases; unmatched junction nucleotides: 12. The CDR3 loop is CASSLGRGRVWLFF. In DNA, the CDR3 is TGCGCCAGCAGTCTCGGCAGGGGGCGGGTTTGGCTGTTTTTT.

V usage is TRBV5-1 and J usage is TRBJ2-7, with 8 bases identical to TRBD2. CDR1 is SGHRS and CDR2 is YFSETQ in the germline V gene. V gave up 0 bases and J gave up 4 bases; unmatched junction bases: 9. This CDR3 region has 16 residues. CDR3 DNA: TGCGCCAGCAGCTTGGACGTCGGGGGGGCCCAATACGAGCAGTACTTC. Its protein is CASSLDVGGAQYEQYF.